This paragraph covers one T cell receptor (beta chain) sequence. This clonotype was seen more than once but under ten times. The target of this receptor is not known. Qualities for individual bases were not recorded, and no much larger clone is one base off. Library creation used PCR. DNA from cultured CD4+ T cells underwent TCR sequencing with the Oncomine TCR Beta short-read assay at the Johns Hopkins FTIC core. Genomic DNA was extracted from the cultured CD4+ T cells with the QIAamp micro DNA kit. The Oncomine TCR Beta libraries from cultured CD4+ T cells were pooled using unique dual indexes and then sequenced on an Illumina iSeq 100. Regarding the original processing steps: Non-productive sequences were filtered out, and CDR3s that did not start with C, did not end with F or W, or were shorter than 7 amino acids were discarded. Antigen-specific clonotypes were identified with the MANAFEST web application by comparing peptide-stimulated wells with reference and other culture wells. An FDR below 0.05, an odds ratio above 5, and a productive frequency above 0.1% in at least two of three replicate wells were required for clones to be considered positive. A clonotype counted as cross-reactive if it showed significant expansion both in the SARS-CoV-2 spike wells and in at least one common cold coronavirus spike condition. Using R version 3.6.1, CDR3 homology was evaluated through Levenshtein distances (stringdist) along with unrooted phylogenetic trees (ape). TCRdb took the public reads, trimmed them with fastp at Q25, ran MiXCR for clone calling and kept in-frame beta chains. Every entry covers one CDR3 protein and lists the most common genes and DNA from its rows. None of the V and J calls come from the authors' own analysis; TCRdb made them. The sample table shows 15,000 to 20,000 distinct CDR3 sequences, and 55% to 60% are seen once. Of the sample, 9% to 10% falls within the top ten clones.

The sample's treatment or condition label, in plain terms: approximately nine-day PBMC culture with coronavirus spike peptide pools or control peptides (ViraFEST assay). The study used the ViraFEST assay, which expanded antigen-specific T cells with peptide pools and then identified expanded clonotypes by TCR sequencing. Positive SARS-CoV-2 PCR tests in the convalescent patients dated from March to December 2020, before Alpha, Beta and Delta variants emerged in the United States. Each well held 2 million to 2.5 million PBMCs cultured with around 10 ug/ml peptide pools in IMDM containing approximately 5% human AB serum and roughly 10 IU/ml IL-2. Half of the culture medium was replaced with fresh IL-2-containing medium on days 3 and 7. After 10 days of culture, CD4+ T cells were isolated by negative selection with the EasySep CD4+ T cell isolation kit. Ficoll-Paque Plus gradient centrifugation was used to isolate PBMCs from whole blood, and the isolated PBMCs were then either used fresh or cryopreserved at -140C. In general, triplicate wells were set up for every culture condition.

This sample is part of a study of vaccination and CD4 T cells after COVID-19 (dated by TCRdb to 2021 to 2024). For the study in its entirety: Convalescent patients had a positive SARS-CoV-2 result on nasal swab PCR, and of these patients, nine had mild disease and one had severe disease. In the convalescent cohort there were six males and four females, among whom were two Hispanic individuals, seven Caucasians, two Asians and one multiracial person. Participants got two doses of the Pfizer-BioNTech BNT162b2 vaccine (n=8) or two doses of the Moderna mRNA-1273 vaccine (n=2). Post-COVID blood samples were collected from convalescent patients a median of approximately 100 days after diagnosis, with a range of roughly 30 to 161 days. Post-vaccine blood samples were obtained a median of about 70 days after the second vaccine dose, with a range of roughly 12 to 250 days. The cultures were stimulated with overlapping spike peptide pools from SARS-CoV-2 and from the common cold coronaviruses HCoV-NL63, HCoV-OC43 and HCoV-229E. In control cultures, a CEFX viral epitope pool was used as positive control, an HIV-1 Nef peptide pool was used as negative control, or no peptide was added. The spike-specific CD4+ TCR repertoire was compared before and after mRNA vaccination in over nine COVID-19 convalescent patients and a handful of infection-naive healthy vaccine recipients. What the work shows at the level of the full study, not this receptor alone: Although the median number of SARS-CoV-2-reactive clonotypes went up from roughly 19 after infection to 38 after vaccination, the increase was not significant. Of the vaccine-specific clones found in convalescent patients, nearly all (304 of 307) were mono-reactive for SARS-CoV-2 spike instead of being cross-reactive with common cold coronaviruses. Relatively few convalescent patients were included in the study, and early timepoints after natural infection were not analyzed. Among convalescent patients, a median approximately 88% of the SARS-CoV-2-reactive clones seen after vaccination appeared only after vaccination, which suggests priming specific to the vaccine.

The CDR3 sequence holds 14 residues, the cysteine and phenylalanine included. The DNA shown is the 42-base CDR3, in frame from base 1. Relative to germline, V is missing 3 bases and J is missing 6 bases, with 7 bases of the junction outside any gene match. Taken from the germline V gene, the CDR1 and CDR2 loops are SGHTA and FQGNSA. The source material was CD4+ T cells from blood, cultured in vitro, sampled after SARS-CoV-2 vaccination. This TCR derives from a human donor who had recovered from COVID-19. The receptor chain draws on TRBV7-2 and TRBJ1-1; 7 nucleotides in the junction match TRBD1. The nucleotide sequence reads as follows: TGTGCCAGCAGCTTTCAGGGGGGTTTGGCTGAAGCTTTCTTT. Protein translation: CASSFQGGLAEAFF.